The T cell receptor beta chain described here comes from a study of response to subunit inactivated influenza vaccine. General study findings and limits: The authors suggested that every seasonal influenza vaccination recruits few new T cells.

The CDR3 length is 15 residues. Germline loops: CDR1 MDHEN, CDR2 SYDVKM. V was cut by 2 bases and J by 2 bases, with 11 bases left in between. Remarks on this clonotype: Its antigen is undetermined.

TCRdb reprocessed the RT-PCR reads via MiXCR and lists one record per CDR3 protein. The sample lists more than 400,000 distinct CDR3 sequences, approximately 7.3% occurring once. The clonotype comes from a man aged 50 to 69 who received an inactivated influenza vaccine. The rearrangement joins TRBV28 to TRBJ2-3, with a possible D match to TRBD2 (6 bases). Sequences were derived from PBMCs from blood, sampled roughly 24 months after vaccination. The CDR3 loop is CASSLVGLNTDTQYF. CDR3 nucleotide sequence: TGTGCCAGCAGTTTAGTGGGACTTAACACAGATACGCAGTATTTT. The complete variable domain, with remaining parts taken from reference TRBV28 and TRBJ2-3, reads DVKVTQSSRYLVKRTGEKVFLECVQDMDHENMFWYRQDPGLGLRLIYFSYDVKMKEKGDIPEGYSVSREKKERFSLILESASTNQTSMYLCASSLVGLNTDTQYFGPGTRLTVL.